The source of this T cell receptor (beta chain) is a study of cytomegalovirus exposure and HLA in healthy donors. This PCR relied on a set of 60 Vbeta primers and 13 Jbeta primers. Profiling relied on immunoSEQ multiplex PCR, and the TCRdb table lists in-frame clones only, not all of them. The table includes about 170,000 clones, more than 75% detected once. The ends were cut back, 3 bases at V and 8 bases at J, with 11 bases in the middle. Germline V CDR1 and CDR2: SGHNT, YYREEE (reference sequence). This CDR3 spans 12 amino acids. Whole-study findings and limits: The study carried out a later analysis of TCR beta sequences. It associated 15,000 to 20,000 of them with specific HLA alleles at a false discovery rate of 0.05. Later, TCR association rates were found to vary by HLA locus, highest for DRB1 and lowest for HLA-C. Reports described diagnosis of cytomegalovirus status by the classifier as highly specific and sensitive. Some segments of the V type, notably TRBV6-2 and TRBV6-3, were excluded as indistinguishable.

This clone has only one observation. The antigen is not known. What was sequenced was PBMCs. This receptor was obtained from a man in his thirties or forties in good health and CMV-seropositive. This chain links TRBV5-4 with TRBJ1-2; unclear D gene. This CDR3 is CASSSLFRGYTF. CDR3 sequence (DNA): TGTGCCAGCAGCTCCCTGTTTCGGGGCTACACCTTC.